The text below deals with one TCR beta chain. The antigen is unknown. Reverse transcribed after extraction, RNA yielded cDNA as the sequencing template. The protocol was immunoSEQ multiplex PCR, while the TCRdb copy is restricted to in-frame clones and leaves out a portion. The sample includes 150,000 to 250,000 clones, 55% to 70% of them seen just once. This sample was taken from a study of CD8+ T cells in alopecia areata. Regarding the study as a whole: Scalp sequencing captures resident alphabeta T cells of normal skin too.

Treatment indicated: oral pan-JAK inhibitor, 5-10 mg twice daily. Trimming cost V 1 base and J 4 bases, with 8 bases left between them. Germline-derived CDR1 and CDR2 are SGHNT and YYREEE (reference sequence). This CDR3 region has 13 residues. The chain joins TRBV5-4 to TRBJ1-2, with D possibly TRBD1 on 5 matching bases. The sample consisted of CD4+ T cells sorted from blood, taken at week 4, from a patient treated with tofacitinib. The TCR sequence derives from a human donor with alopecia areata. CDR3 protein: CASSLYGAYGYTF. CDR3 in DNA: TGTGCCAGCAGCTTGTACGGGGCCTATGGCTACACCTTC.